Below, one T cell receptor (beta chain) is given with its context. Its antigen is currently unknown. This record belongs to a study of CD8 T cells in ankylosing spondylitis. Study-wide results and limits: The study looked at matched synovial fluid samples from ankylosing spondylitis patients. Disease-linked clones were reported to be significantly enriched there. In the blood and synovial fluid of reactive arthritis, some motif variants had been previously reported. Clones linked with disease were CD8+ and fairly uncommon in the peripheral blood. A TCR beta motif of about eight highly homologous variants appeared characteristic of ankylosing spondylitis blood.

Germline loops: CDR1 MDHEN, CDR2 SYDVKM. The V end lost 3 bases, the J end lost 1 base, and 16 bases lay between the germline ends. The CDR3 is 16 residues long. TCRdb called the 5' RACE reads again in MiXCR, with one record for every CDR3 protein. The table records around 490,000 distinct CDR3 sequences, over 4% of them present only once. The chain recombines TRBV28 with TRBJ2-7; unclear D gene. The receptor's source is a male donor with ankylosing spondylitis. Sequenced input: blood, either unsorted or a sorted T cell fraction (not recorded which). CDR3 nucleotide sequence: TGTGCCAGCAGTTTTAGTTCCGCAGAGGTTTCCTACGAGCAGTACTTC. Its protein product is CASSFSSAEVSYEQYF.